The rows below give T cell receptor beta chains drawn from one sample of a study of OX40 agonist ivuxolimab in advanced cancers. Measured with immunoSEQ multiplex PCR; TCRdb has only the in-frame clones, and not every one. The table includes tens of thousands of clones, 80% detected once. Sequenced here: CD4+ or CD8+ T cells sorted from blood, sampled in a trial of the OX40 agonist ivuxolimab. The receptors stem from an adult with an advanced solid tumor such as melanoma, head and neck, liver or kidney cancer. The CDR3 runs from the conserved cysteine through the conserved F or W.

V: TRBV7-9
J: TRBJ1-4
CDR3: CASSQSGQRSNEKLFF

V: TRBV7-8
J: TRBJ1-1
CDR3: CASSLGGVLTEAFF

V: TRBV11-2
J: TRBJ1-1
CDR3: CASSPLVGGPLGTEAFF

V: TRBV18
J: TRBJ2-3
CDR3: CASSATATDTQYF

V: TRBV6-1
J: TRBJ1-1
CDR3: CASSELRGAGAEAFF

V: TRBV6-1
J: TRBJ1-2
CDR3: CASSEIWLEGRYTF

V: TRBV5-1
J: TRBJ1-1
CDR3: CASSQDRGRVTTEAFF

V: TRBV11-1
J: TRBJ2-5
CDR3: CASSSQETQYF

V: TRBV7-8
J: TRBJ1-5
CDR3: CASSLARQPQHF

V: TRBV10-3
J: TRBJ2-2
CDR3: CASGKGTGELFF

V: TRBV4-1
J: TRBJ1-2
CDR3: CASSWAGGSEGYTF

V: TRBV2
J: TRBJ1-3
CDR3: CASRQTGTGNTIYF

V: TRBV6-5
J: TRBJ2-2
CDR3: CASGGTYTGELFF

V: TRBV10-1
J: TRBJ2-3
CDR3: CASIGLAGETGTSTDTQYF

V: TRBV19
J: TRBJ1-2
CDR3: CASSDRGLYGYTF

V: TRBV12-5
J: TRBJ1-3
CDR3: CASGLVNNRDSGNTIYF

V: TRBV5-6
J: TRBJ2-7
CDR3: CASRSSYEQYF

V: TRBV25-1
J: TRBJ1-4
CDR3: CASCLNEKLFF

V: TRBV5-4
J: TRBJ2-7
CDR3: CASTYSGIGYEQYF

V: TRBV6-1
J: TRBJ1-2
CDR3: CASSNFGTADYGYTF

V: TRBV19
J: TRBJ1-2
CDR3: CASSTTPGLTMGTYGYTF

V: TRBV6-1
J: TRBJ1-6
CDR3: CASSPGQDYNSPLHF

V: TRBV6-1
J: TRBJ1-2
CDR3: CASSLARTLYGYTF

V: TRBV7-9
J: TRBJ2-2
CDR3: CASSRGTENTGELFF

V: TRBV30
J: TRBJ2-3
CDR3: CAWSRWGPTDTQYF

V: TRBV30
J: TRBJ1-3
CDR3: CAWSSPSSSGNTIYF

V: TRBV7-2
J: TRBJ2-1
CDR3: CASSLWATVGDNEQFF

V: TRBV5-4
J: TRBJ2-3
CDR3: CASSHTSGGAMSTDTQYF

V: TRBV7-9
J: TRBJ2-5
CDR3: CASSADRGRETQYF

V: TRBV4-2
J: TRBJ2-3
CDR3: CASSQPGETAQYF

V: TRBV11-2
J: TRBJ1-1
CDR3: CASSPDRVNTEAFF

V: TRBV6-1
J: TRBJ1-1
CDR3: CASRDGGTEAFF

V: TRBV13
J: TRBJ2-7
CDR3: CASSLVQGREQYF

V: TRBV6-4
J: TRBJ2-1
CDR3: CASSYQRSSSYNEQFF